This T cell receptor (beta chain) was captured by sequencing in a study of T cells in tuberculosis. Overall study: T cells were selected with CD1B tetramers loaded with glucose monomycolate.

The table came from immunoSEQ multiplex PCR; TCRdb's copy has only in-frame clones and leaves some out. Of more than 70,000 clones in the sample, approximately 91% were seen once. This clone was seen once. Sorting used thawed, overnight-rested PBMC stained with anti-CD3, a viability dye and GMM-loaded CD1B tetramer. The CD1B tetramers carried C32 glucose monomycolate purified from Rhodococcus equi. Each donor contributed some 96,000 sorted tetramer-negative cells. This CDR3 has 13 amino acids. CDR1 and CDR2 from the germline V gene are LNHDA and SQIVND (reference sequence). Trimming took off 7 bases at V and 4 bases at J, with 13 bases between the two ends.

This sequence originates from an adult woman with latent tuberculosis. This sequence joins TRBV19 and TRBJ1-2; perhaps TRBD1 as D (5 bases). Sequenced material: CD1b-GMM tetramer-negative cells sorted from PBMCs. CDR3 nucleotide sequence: TGTGCCAGTACCCTCGACAGCCTCTATGGCTACACCTTC. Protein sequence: CASTLDSLYGYTF.